A selection of T cell receptor beta chains follows, all from one sample in a study of T cells after yellow fever vaccination. Using its own MiXCR run on the 5' RACE reads, TCRdb lists one record per CDR3 protein. The table has 55,000 or so distinct CDR3 sequences, less than 8.5% seen once. Material: CD8+ T cells not binding an NS4B(214-222) dextramer, sorted from PBMCs, obtained more than 40 days after the first yellow fever vaccination. All receptors derive from a man between 18 and 35 years old who received the YFV17D yellow fever vaccine. Each CDR3 is given without its conserved first and last residue.

V	J	CDR3
TRBV6-1	TRBJ1-2	ASRTYDGGGYGYT
TRBV25-1	TRBJ2-7	ASSDQSGKSYEQY
TRBV6-5	TRBJ1-1	ASSYSSRAGTEAF
TRBV12-3/TRBV12-4	TRBJ2-1	ASSFDRTYNEQF
TRBV4-1	TRBJ2-1	ASSQVVGTNSYNEQF
TRBV9	TRBJ1-3	ASTNKLGPGNTIY
TRBV5-1	TRBJ2-1	ASSAGTSGGAEQF
TRBV5-1	TRBJ1-1	ASSSRQGGNAEAF
TRBV5-1	TRBJ1-1	ASSFQGQGWNTEAF
TRBV3-1	TRBJ2-2	ASSQGGGITGELF
TRBV6-1	TRBJ2-1	ASSGDSTYNEQF
TRBV7-3	TRBJ2-1	ASSLPSFGGGNGEQF
TRBV7-2	TRBJ2-7	ASSLAFQAYEQY
TRBV4-3	TRBJ2-1	ASSQDGRSADEQF
TRBV7-2	TRBJ1-1	ASSLLSMYTEAF
TRBV4-2	TRBJ2-1	ASSPTGTVNEQF
TRBV2	TRBJ2-7	ASSPGQPLYEQY
TRBV12-3/TRBV12-4	TRBJ1-1	ASSSTGSNTEAF
TRBV15	TRBJ2-3	ATSRGKGSADTQY
TRBV7-9	TRBJ1-1	ASSTSDRMNTEAF
TRBV29-1	TRBJ2-1	SVRGGNEQF
TRBV6-2/TRBV6-3	TRBJ1-5	ASSYPPGYDNQPQH
TRBV29-1	TRBJ2-1	SVAGISYNEQF
TRBV12-3/TRBV12-4	TRBJ2-3	ASSFGGGSDTQY
TRBV12-5	TRBJ2-5	AVGEGETQY
TRBV20-1	TRBJ2-3	CVPTGASGGPDTQY
TRBV27	TRBJ2-5	ASRRWASGGRLGETQY
TRBV7-6	TRBJ2-7	ASSLEGLASYEQY
TRBV6-2/TRBV6-3	TRBJ2-2	ASSPRNTGELF
TRBV6-5	TRBJ2-2	ASRVAPNTGELF
TRBV6-2/TRBV6-3	TRBJ1-5	ASSYDRGEFSNQPQH
TRBV27	TRBJ2-2	ASSPLSGELF
TRBV4-1	TRBJ2-7	ASSHTPTGTYEQY
TRBV11-2	TRBJ2-1	ASSLYGTGFYNEQF
TRBV6-4	TRBJ2-1	ASSGTSGTYNEQF